This T cell receptor (beta chain) originates from a study of blood T cell repertoires in COVID-19. This table comes from immunoSEQ multiplex PCR, and its TCRdb copy is limited to in-frame clones, with some not included. The sample records 130,000 to 150,000 clones, roughly 83% being singletons. V shed 4 bases, J shed 0 bases, and the junction held 3 bases outside the gene matches. Germline V CDR1 and CDR2: SGHRS, YFSETQ. The CDR3 has 15 amino acids. Input material: peripheral blood. The chain couples TRBV5-1 to TRBJ1-3, with 8 nucleotides matching TRBD1. The TCR comes from a woman of 80 years or more with acute or convalescent COVID-19. The CDR3 loop is CASSRGQGSGNTIYF. CDR3 nucleotides: TGCGCCAGCAGCCGAGGACAGGGCTCTGGAAACACCATATATTTT.